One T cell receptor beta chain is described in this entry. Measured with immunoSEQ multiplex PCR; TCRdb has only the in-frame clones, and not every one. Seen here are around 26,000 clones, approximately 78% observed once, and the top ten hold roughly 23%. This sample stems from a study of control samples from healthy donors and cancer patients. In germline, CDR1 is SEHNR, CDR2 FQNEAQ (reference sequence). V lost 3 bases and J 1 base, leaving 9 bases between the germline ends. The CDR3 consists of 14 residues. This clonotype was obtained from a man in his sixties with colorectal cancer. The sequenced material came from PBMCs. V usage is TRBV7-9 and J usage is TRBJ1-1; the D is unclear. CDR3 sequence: CASSLSLENTEAFF. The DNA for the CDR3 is TGTGCCAGCAGCTTGAGCCTCGAGAACACTGAAGCTTTCTTT.